The clone carrying this TCR beta chain was counted ten times or more. The data stem from a study of T cells of healthy individuals. V was pared by 0 bases and J by 2 bases, with 10 bases between. CDR3 length: 15 amino acids. The V gene's germline CDR1 is GTSNPN and CDR2 SVGIG (reference sequence). One entry per CDR3 protein, called by TCRdb with MiXCR from the 5' RACE reads. In the table there are about 63,000 distinct CDR3 sequences, under 20% of which are singletons. This TCR was sampled from a human donor in good health. The V gene is TRBV30, the J gene TRBJ2-2; tentative D call: TRBD2 (6 bases). The CDR3 loop is CAWSVVAANTGELFF. The CDR3 DNA reads as TGTGCCTGGAGTGTTGTAGCGGCTAACACCGGGGAGCTGTTTTTT.